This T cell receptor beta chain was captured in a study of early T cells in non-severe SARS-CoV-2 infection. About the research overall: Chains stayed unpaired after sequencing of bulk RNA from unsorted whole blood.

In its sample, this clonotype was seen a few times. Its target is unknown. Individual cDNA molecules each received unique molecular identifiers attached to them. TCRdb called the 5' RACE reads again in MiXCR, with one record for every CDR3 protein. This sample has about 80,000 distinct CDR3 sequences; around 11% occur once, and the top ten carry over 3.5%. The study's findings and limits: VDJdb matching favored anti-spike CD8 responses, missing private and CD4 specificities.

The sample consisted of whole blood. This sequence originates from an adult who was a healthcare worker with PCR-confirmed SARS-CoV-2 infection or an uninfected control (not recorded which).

The CDR3 DNA reads TGTGCCAGCAGTTTAGTGGGGCAAACAGTCACCGGGGAGCTGTTTTTT. Translating it yields CASSLVGQTVTGELFF. The rearrangement uses TRBV12-3 or TRBV12-4 and TRBJ2-2, with D tentatively TRBD1 (5 bases). The CDR3 has 16 residues. Between the trimmed V and J ends, which lost 1 base and 4 bases, there was a span of 13 bases.